The entry below gives a single TCR beta chain sequence along with its context. The sample carries other DNA sequences with the same CDR3. Data came from immunoSEQ multiplex PCR; TCRdb stores just in-frame clones and leaves some out. Counted here are tens of thousands of clones, over 80% occurring once; the ten biggest clones make up about 0.45%. The data belong to a study of T cell clones after liver transplantation. J gave up 3 bases and V 4 bases, and 4 bases lay outside the gene matches. CDR1 SGHNT and CDR2 YYREEE come from the germline V gene (reference sequence). This CDR3 region has 14 residues.

The receptor comes from a human patient who received a liver transplant. Part of the T cells may come from the graft donor. Sequencing used CD4+ T cells from blood, obtained roughly 3.5 years after liver transplant. This chain links TRBV5-4 with TRBJ2-7, with 10 bases that match TRBD1. CDR3 nucleotide sequence: TGTGCCAGCAGCCCCGGACAGGGGGTCTACGAGCAGTACTTC. Protein sequence: CASSPGQGVYEQYF.